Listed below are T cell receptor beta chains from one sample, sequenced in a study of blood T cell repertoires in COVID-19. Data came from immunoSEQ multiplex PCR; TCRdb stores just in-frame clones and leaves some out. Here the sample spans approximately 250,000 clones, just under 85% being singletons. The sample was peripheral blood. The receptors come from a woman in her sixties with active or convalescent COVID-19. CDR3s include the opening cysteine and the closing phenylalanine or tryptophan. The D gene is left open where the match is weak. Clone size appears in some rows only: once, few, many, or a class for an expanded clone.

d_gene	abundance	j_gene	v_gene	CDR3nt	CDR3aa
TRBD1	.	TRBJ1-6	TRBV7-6	TGTGCCAGCAGCTTAGATTCCGGACAGGGCCAATCACCCCTCCACTTT	CASSLDSGQGQSPLHF
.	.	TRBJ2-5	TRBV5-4	TGTGCCAGCAGCTTGGACCCGGGGAAAGAGACCCAGTACTTC	CASSLDPGKETQYF
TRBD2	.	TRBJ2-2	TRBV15	TGTGCCACCAGCAGGGAAGCGGGGGGTAGAACCGGGGAGCTGTTTTTT	CATSREAGGRTGELFF
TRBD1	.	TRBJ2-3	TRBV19	TGTGCCAGTAGTATAGCGGGACAGGGGTTAGATACGCAGTATTTT	CASSIAGQGLDTQYF
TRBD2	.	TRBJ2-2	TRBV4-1	TGCGCCAGCAGCCAAGGAGGGACTAGCGGCGGGGAGCTGTTTTTT	CASSQGGTSGGELFF
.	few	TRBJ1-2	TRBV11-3	TGTGCCAGCTCCCTGGCAGGACTTATGGGCTACACCTTC	CASSLAGLMGYTF
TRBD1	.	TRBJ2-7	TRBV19	TGTGCCAGTAGTATTACAGGGGGAGGCCACGAGCAGTACTTC	CASSITGGGHEQYF
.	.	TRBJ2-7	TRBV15	TGTGCCACCAGCAGAAGCTTCTACGAGCAGTACTTC	CATSRSFYEQYF
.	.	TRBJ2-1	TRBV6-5	TGTGCCAGCAGTCTACGGCCCCGGGAGAATGAGCAGTTCTTC	CASSLRPRENEQFF
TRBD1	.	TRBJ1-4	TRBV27	TGTGCCAGCAGTTCCAGACAGGGGGGGGAAAAACTGTTTTTT	CASSSRQGGEKLFF
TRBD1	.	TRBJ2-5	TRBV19	TGTGCCAGTAGTCCGGACAGGGGGCGTCAAGAGACCCAGTACTTC	CASSPDRGRQETQYF
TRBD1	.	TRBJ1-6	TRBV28	TGTGCCAGCAGTTATTCCCGGACAGGGCGATCACCCCTCCACTTT	CASSYSRTGRSPLHF
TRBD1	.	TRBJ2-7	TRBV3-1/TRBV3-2	TGTGCCAGCAGCGGACAGGGGTTCGAGCAGTACTTC	CASSGQGFEQYF
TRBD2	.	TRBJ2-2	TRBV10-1	TGCGCCAGCAGTGAGACTAGCGGGAGTACCGGGGAGCTGTTTTTT	CASSETSGSTGELFF
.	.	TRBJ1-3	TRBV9	TGTGCCAGCAGCGTAGTCGAGGGAAACACCATATATTTT	CASSVVEGNTIYF
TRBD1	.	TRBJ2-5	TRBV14	TGTGCCAGCAGTGGACAGGGGAGAGAGACCCAGTACTTC	CASSGQGRETQYF
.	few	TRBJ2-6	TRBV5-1	TGCGCCAGCAGCTTGGGGCACGGGATTTCTGGGGCCAACGTCCTGACTTTC	CASSLGHGISGANVLTF
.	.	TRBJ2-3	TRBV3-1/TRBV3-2	TGTGCCAGCAGCCAAGATCCTAGCACAGATACGCAGTATTTT	CASSQDPSTDTQYF
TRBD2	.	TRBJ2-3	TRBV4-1	TGCGCCAGCAGCCCTGGGACTAGCGGGAGCAGCACAGATACGCAGTATTTT	CASSPGTSGSSTDTQYF
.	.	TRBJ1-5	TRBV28	TGTGCCAGCACCCTCCAGGTCGGCAATCAGCCCCAGCATTTT	CASTLQVGNQPQHF
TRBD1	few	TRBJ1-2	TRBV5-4	TGTGCCAGCAGTTTGGACAGGGTGGTCCACGGCTACACCTTC	CASSLDRVVHGYTF
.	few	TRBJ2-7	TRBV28	TGTGCCAGCAGTTGGACAAGTCAGGGGTTCGAGCAGTACTTC	CASSWTSQGFEQYF
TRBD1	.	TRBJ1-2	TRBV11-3	TGTGCCAGCAGCTTAGAGACAGGGAACTATGGCTACACCTTC	CASSLETGNYGYTF
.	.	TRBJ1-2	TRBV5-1	TGCGCCAGCAGCTTGGGGCAGGCTGGTGGCTACACCTTC	CASSLGQAGGYTF
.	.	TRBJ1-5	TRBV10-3	TGTGCCATCAGTTCTGGAGGCAATCAGCCCCAGCATTTT	CAISSGGNQPQHF
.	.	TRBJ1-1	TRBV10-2	TGCGCCAGCAGTGAGCACAGGGTAGGCACTGAAGCTTTCTTT	CASSEHRVGTEAFF
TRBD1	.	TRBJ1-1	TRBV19	TGTGCCAGCTGGCCGGACAGGGAAGGATGGGATACTGAAGCTTTCTTT	CASWPDREGWDTEAFF
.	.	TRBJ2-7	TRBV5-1	TGCGCCAGCAGCTCACAGGTATACTACGAGCAGTACTTC	CASSSQVYYEQYF
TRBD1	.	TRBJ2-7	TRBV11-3	TGTGCCAGCAGCTTAGGGGGAACAGGGGGTGAACTGTACTTC	CASSLGGTGGELYF
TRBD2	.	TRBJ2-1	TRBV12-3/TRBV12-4	TGTGCCAGCAGTTTGTCGGGGGGGCCCGAGCAGTTCTTC	CASSLSGGPEQFF
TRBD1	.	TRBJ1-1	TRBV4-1	TGCGCCAGCAGCCCACAGGGGGCAAACACTGAAGCTTTCTTT	CASSPQGANTEAFF
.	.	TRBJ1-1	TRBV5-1	TGCGCCAGCAAGGCGTCGGGAGCTCGGGACACTGAAGCTTTCTTT	CASKASGARDTEAFF
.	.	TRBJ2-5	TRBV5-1	TGCGCCAGCAGGAGTAGCCAAGAGACCCAGTACTTC	CASRSSQETQYF
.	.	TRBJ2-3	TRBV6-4	TGTGCCAGCAGTGACTCAATTAGCGGCACAGATACGCAGTATTTT	CASSDSISGTDTQYF
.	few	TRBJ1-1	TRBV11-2	TGTGCCAGCAGCTTAGAGGGGGGGCTCACTGAAGCTTTCTTT	CASSLEGGLTEAFF
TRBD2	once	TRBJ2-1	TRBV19	TGTGCCAGTAGGGAAGGGACTAGCGGGAATCACAATGAGCAGTTCTTC	CASREGTSGNHNEQFF
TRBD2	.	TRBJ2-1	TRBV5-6	TGTGCCAGCACGTGGGAGCGGGGAGATGAGCAGTTCTTC	CASTWERGDEQFF
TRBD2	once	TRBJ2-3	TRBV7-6	TGTGCCAGCAGCTTAGAGGCGGGGGGGCTCTCAGATACGCAGTATTTT	CASSLEAGGLSDTQYF
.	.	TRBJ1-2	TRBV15	TGTGCCACCAGCCTATTAAGGGAAGGGGGAAGATATGGCTACACCTTC	CATSLLREGGRYGYTF
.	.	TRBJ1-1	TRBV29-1	TGCAGCGTTGAGGTTCGGGGGAGAGAGACTGAAGCTTTCTTT	CSVEVRGRETEAFF